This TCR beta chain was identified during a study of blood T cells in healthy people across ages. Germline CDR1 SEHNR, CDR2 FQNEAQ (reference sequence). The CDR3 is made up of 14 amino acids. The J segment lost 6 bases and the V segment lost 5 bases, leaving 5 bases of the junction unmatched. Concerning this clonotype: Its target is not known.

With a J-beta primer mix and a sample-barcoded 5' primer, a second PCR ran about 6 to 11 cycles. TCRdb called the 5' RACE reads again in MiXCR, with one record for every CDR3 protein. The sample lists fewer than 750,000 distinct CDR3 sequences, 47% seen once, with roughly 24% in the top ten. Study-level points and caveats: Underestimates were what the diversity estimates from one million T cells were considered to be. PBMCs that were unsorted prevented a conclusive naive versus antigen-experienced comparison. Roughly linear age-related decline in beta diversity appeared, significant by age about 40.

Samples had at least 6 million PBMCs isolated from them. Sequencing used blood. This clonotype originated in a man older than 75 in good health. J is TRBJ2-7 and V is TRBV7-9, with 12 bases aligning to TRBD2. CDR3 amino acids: CASSPSGGALEQYF. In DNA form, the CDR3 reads TGTGCCAGCAGCCCTAGCGGGGGGGCCCTCGAGCAGTACTTC.